This T cell receptor (beta chain) was sequenced in a study of CD8 T cell repertoires and HIV-1 epitope variants. Study as a whole: T cells were stimulated with Twenty-five Gag and Nef peptides separately. Epitopes were three Gag families plus Nef HW9 and YT9.

TCRdb's table, derived via immunoSEQ multiplex PCR, lists solely in-frame clones and lacks some. The table records roughly 4,800 clones, 65% of them present only once. Note on this clone: Antigen unknown.

Whole-study results and caveats: About 10 antigen-specific TCR beta clonotypes were found; six seemed cross-reactive to variants.

This TCR came from a male donor with HIV. The sequencing sample was made of cultured CD8+ T cells derived from PBMCs.

CDR3 DNA sequence: TGTGCCAGCAGCTCCCTAGCGGGAGGGCCCGACGAGCAGTACTTC. Protein: CASSSLAGGPDEQYF. The V call is TRBV7-9, the J call TRBJ2-7; 12 positions match TRBD2. Germline V gene data show CDR1 as SEHNR and CDR2 as FQNEAQ (reference sequence). This CDR3 has 15 residues. The V and J ends lost 4 bases and 5 bases, in that order; junction bases with no gene match: 6.